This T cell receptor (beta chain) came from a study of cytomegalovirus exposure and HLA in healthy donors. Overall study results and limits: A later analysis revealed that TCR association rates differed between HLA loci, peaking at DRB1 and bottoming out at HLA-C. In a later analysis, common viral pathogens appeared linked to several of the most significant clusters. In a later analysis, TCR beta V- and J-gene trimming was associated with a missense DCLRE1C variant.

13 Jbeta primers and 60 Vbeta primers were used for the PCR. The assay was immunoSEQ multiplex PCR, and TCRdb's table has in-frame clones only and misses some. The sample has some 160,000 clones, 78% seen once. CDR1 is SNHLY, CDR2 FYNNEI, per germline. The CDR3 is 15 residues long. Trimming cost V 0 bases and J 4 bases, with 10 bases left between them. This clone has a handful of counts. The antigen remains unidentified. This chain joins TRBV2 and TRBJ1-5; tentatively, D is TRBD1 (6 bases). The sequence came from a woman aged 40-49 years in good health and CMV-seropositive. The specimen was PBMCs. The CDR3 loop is CASSEAIQGNQPQHF. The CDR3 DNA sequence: TGTGCCAGCAGTGAAGCGATACAGGGAAATCAGCCCCAGCATTTT.